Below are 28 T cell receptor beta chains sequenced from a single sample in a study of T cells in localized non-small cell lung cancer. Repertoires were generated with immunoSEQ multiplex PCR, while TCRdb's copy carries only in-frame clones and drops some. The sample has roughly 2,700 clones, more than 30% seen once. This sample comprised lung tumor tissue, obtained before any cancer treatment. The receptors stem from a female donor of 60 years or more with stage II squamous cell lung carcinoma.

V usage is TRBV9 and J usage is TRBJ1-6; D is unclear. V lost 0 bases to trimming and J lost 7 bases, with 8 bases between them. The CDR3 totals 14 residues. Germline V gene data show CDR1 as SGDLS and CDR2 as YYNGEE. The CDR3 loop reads CASSVATRNSPLHF. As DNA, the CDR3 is TGTGCCAGCAGCGTAGCTACGAGGAATTCACCCCTCCACTTT.

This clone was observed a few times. The CDR3 is CATSRDLGFRNTIYF. The CDR3, as DNA: TGTGCCACCAGCAGAGATCTGGGTTTCAGAAACACCATATATTTT. The chain is built from TRBV15 and TRBJ1-3; D gene ambiguous. V lost 0 bases to trimming and J lost 5 bases, with 11 bases between them. Looked up from germline, CDR1 is LNHNV and CDR2 is YYDKDF (reference sequence). The CDR3 extends over 15 amino acids.

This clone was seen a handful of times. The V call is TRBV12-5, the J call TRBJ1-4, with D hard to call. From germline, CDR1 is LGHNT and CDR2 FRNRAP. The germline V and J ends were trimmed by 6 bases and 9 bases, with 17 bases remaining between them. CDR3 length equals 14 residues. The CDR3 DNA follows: TGTGCTAGTGGAAACCGGGCCCTCAACAAAAAACTGTTTTTT. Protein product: CASGNRALNKKLFF. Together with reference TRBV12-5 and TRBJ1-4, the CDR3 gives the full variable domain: DARVTQTPRHKVTEMGQEVTMRCQPILGHNTVFWYRQTMMQGLELLAYFRNRAPLDDSGMPKDRFSAEMPDATLATLKIQPSEPRDSAVYFCASGNRALNKKLFFGSGTQLSVL.

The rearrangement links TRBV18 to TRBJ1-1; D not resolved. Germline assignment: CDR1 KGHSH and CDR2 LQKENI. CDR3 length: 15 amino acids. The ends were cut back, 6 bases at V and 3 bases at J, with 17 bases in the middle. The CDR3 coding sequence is TGTGCCAGCTCTGCCACGGGAGGAGGAGACACTGAAGCTTTCTTT. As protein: CASSATGGGDTEAFF.

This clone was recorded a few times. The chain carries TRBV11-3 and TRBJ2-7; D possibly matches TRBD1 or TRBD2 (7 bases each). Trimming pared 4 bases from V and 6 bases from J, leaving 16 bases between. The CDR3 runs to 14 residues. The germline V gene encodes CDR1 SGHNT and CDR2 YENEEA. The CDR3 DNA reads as TGTGCCAGCAGCTCCGACAGGGAGGGAGGCGAGCAGTACTTC. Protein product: CASSSDREGGEQYF.

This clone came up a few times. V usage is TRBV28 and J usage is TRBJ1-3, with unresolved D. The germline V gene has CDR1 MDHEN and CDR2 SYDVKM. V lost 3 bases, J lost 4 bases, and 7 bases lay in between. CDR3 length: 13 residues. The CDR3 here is CASSFLQGNTIYF. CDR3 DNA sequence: TGTGCCAGCAGTTTCCTACAGGGAAACACCATATATTTT.

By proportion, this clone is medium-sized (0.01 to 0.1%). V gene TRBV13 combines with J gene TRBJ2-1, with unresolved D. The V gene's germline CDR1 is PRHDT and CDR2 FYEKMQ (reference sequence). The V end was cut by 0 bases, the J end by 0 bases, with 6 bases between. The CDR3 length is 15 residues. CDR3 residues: CASSLGSSSYNEQFF. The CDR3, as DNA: TGTGCCAGCAGCTTAGGGTCGAGCTCCTACAATGAGCAGTTCTTC. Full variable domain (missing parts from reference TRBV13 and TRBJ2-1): AAGVIQSPRHLIKEKRETATLKCYPIPRHDTVYWYQQGPGQDPQFLISFYEKMQSDKGSIPDRFSAQQFSDYHSELNMSSLELGDSALYFCASSLGSSSYNEQFFGPGTRLTVL.

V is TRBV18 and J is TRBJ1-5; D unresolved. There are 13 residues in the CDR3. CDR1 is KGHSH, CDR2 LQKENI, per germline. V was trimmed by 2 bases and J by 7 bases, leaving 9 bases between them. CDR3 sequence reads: CASSPTDSQPQHF. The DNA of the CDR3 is TGTGCCAGCTCACCAACGGACTCCCAGCCCCAGCATTTT.

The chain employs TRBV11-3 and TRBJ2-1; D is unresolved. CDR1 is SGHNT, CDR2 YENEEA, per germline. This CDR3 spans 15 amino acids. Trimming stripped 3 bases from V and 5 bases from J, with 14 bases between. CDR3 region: CASSFDLSFHNEQFF. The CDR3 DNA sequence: TGTGCCAGCAGCTTTGACCTCTCCTTCCACAATGAGCAGTTCTTC.

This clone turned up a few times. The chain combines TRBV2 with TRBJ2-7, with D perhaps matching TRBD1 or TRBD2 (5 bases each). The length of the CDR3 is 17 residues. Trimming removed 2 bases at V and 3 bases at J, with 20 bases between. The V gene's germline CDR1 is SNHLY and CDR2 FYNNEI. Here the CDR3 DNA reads TGTGCCAGCAGTGAACGTGTGGGACGGAGACTTAACTACGAGCAGTACTTC. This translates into CASSERVGRRLNYEQYF.

In DNA form, the CDR3 reads TGTGCCAGCAGCTCCGGGACAGCAAGCTCCTACAATGAGCAGTTCTTC. Encoded protein: CASSSGTASSYNEQFF. The chain links TRBV11-3 to TRBJ2-1; 7 nucleotides match TRBD1. Germline values: CDR1 SGHNT, CDR2 YENEEA. The length of the CDR3 is 16 residues. V shed 4 bases and J 0 bases; nucleotides not matched to a gene: 6. The full variable domain, its missing parts supplied by reference TRBV11-3 and TRBJ2-1, is EAGVVQSPRYKIIEKKQPVAFWCNPISGHNTLYWYLQNLGQGPELLIRYENEEAVDDSQLPKDRFSAERLKGVDSTLKIQPAELGDSAVYLCASSSGTASSYNEQFFGPGTRLTVL.

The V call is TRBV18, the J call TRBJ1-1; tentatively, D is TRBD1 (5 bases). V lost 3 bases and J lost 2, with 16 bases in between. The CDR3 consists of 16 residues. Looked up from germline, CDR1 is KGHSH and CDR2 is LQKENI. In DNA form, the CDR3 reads TGTGCCAGCTCACCCTTACCGGGAAGGGGAAACACTGAAGCTTTCTTT. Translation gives CASSPLPGRGNTEAFF.

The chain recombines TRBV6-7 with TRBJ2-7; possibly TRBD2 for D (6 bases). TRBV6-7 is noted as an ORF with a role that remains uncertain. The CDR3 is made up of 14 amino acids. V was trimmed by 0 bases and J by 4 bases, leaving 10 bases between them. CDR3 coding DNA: TGTGCCAGCAGTTACTCGGGAGGTACTTACGAGCAGTACTTC. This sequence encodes CASSYSGGTYEQYF.

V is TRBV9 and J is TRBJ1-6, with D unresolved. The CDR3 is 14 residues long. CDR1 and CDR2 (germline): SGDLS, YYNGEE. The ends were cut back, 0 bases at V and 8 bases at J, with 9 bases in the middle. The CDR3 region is CASSVGSWDSPLHF. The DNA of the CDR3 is TGTGCCAGCAGCGTAGGGTCCTGGGATTCACCCCTCCACTTT.

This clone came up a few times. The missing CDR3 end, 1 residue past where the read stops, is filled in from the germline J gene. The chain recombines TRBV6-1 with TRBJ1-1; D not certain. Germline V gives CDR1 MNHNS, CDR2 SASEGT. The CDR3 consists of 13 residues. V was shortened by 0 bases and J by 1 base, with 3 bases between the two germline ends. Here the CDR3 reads CASSEAKNTEAFF. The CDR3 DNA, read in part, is TGTGCCAGCAGTGAAGCCAAGAACACTGAAGCTTTC.

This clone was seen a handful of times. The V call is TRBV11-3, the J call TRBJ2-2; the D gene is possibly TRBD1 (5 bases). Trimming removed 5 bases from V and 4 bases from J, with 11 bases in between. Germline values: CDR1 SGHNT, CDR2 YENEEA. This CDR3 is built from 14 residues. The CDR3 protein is CASSPGLGTGELFF. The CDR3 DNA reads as TGTGCCAGCAGCCCAGGGCTAGGCACCGGGGAGCTGTTTTTT. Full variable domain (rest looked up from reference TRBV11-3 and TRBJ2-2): EAGVVQSPRYKIIEKKQPVAFWCNPISGHNTLYWYLQNLGQGPELLIRYENEEAVDDSQLPKDRFSAERLKGVDSTLKIQPAELGDSAVYLCASSPGLGTGELFFGEGSRLTVL.

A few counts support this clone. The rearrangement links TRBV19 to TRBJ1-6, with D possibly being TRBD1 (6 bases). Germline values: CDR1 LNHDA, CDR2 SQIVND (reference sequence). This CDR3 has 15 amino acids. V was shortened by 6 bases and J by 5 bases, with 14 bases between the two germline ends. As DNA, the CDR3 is TGTGCCAGTAGAGACGGACAGATGAATAATTCACCCCTCCACTTT. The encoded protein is CASRDGQMNNSPLHF.

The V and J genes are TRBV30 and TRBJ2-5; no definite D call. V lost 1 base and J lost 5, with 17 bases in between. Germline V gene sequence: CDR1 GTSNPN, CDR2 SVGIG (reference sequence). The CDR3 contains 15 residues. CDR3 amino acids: CAWSAPSEFGETQYF. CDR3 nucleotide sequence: TGTGCCTGGAGTGCTCCCTCAGAATTTGGGGAGACCCAGTACTTC.

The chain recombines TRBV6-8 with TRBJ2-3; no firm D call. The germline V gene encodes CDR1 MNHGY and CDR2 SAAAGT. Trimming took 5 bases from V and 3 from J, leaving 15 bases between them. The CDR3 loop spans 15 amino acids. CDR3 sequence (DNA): TGTGCCAGCAGTCCCAGTGGGTGGGGTACAGATACGCAGTATTTT. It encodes CASSPSGWGTDTQYF.

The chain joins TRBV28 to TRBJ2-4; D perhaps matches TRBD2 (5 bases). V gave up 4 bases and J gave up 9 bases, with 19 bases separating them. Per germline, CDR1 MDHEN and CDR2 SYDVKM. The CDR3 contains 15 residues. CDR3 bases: TGTGCCAGCAGTTCCCCCAACTTCGGGAAGGGCATTCAGTACTTC. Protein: CASSSPNFGKGIQYF. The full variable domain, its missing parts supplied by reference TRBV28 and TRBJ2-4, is DVKVTQSSRYLVKRTGEKVFLECVQDMDHENMFWYRQDPGLGLRLIYFSYDVKMKEKGDIPEGYSVSREKKERFSLILESASTNQTSMYLCASSSPNFGKGIQYFGAGTRLSVL.

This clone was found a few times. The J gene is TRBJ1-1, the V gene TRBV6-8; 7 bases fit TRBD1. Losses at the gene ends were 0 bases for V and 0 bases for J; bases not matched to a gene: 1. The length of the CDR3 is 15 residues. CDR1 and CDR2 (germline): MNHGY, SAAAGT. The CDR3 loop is CASSYSGQMNTEAFF. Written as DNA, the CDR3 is TGTGCCAGCAGTTACTCGGGACAGATGAACACTGAAGCTTTCTTT.

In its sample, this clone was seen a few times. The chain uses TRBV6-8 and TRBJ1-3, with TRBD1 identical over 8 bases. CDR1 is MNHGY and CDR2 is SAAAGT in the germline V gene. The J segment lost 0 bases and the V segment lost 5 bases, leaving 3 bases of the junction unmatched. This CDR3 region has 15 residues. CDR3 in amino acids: CASSHRGYSGNTIYF. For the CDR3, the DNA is TGTGCCAGCAGTCACAGGGGGTACTCTGGAAACACCATATATTTT.

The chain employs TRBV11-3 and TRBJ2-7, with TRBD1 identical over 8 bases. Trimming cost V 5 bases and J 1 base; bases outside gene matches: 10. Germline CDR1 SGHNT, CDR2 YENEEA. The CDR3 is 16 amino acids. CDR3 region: CASSGSGTGFSYEQYF. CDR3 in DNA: TGTGCCAGCAGCGGCTCCGGGACAGGCTTTTCCTACGAGCAGTACTTC.

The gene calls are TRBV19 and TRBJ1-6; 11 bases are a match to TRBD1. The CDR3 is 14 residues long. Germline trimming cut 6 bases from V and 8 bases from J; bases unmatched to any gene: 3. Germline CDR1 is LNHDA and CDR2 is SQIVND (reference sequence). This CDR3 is CASSLGQGDSPLHF. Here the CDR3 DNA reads TGTGCCAGTAGCCTGGGACAGGGGGATTCACCCCTCCACTTT.

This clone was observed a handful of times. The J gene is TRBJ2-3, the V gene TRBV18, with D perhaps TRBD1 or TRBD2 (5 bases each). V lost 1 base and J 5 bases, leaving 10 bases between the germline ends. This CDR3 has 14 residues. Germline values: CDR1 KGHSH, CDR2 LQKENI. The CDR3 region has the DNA TGTGCCAGCTCACCACGGGGGTCTAAAGATACGCAGTATTTT. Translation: CASSPRGSKDTQYF.

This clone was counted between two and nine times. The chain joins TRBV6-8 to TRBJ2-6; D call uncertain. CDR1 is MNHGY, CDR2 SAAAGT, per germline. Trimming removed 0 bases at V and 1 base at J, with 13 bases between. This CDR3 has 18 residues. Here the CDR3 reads CASSYSGEHPSGANVLTF. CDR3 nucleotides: TGTGCCAGCAGTTACTCGGGCGAGCACCCATCTGGGGCCAACGTCCTGACTTTC.

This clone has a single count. CDR3 nucleotides: TGTGCCAGCAGTTTGGGTGGTGGTAACTATGGCTACACCTTC. It codes for CASSLGGGNYGYTF. The genes are TRBV28 and TRBJ1-2; D is undetermined. The CDR3 has 14 amino acids. Trimming took 3 bases from V and 1 from J, leaving 9 bases between them. The germline V gene encodes CDR1 MDHEN and CDR2 SYDVKM.

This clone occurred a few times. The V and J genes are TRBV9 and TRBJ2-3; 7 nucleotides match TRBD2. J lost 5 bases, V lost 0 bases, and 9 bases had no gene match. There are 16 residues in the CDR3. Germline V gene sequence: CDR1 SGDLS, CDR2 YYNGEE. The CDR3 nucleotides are TGTGCCAGCAGCGTAGGGGGAGGGAGTCAGGGAGATACGCAGTATTTT. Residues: CASSVGGGSQGDTQYF.